What follows are 5 T cell receptor beta chains derived from one specimen sequenced in a study of human CD8 memory T cell subsets. UMI-labeled 5' RACE generated the TCR beta libraries. TCRdb reanalyzed the 5' RACE reads, giving one entry per CDR3 protein sequence and no DNA. The listing records around 4,200 distinct CDR3 sequences. Sequencing was carried out using CD8+ T cells from PBMCs. These receptors were taken from a human donor in good health.

This clonotype is labeled medium-sized (0.01 to 0.1%) based on frequency. The chain couples TRBV11-2 to TRBJ2-1; TCRdb's D call of TRBD2 is untestable without DNA. The CDR3 loop spans 17 amino acids. The germline V gene has CDR1 SGHAT and CDR2 FQNNGV. Here the CDR3 reads CASSLSGLAGKVDEQFF.

The chain has TRBV6-1 and TRBJ2-7; TCRdb calls TRBD1, which cannot be checked without DNA. CDR1 is MNHNS, CDR2 SASEGT, per germline. The CDR3 sequence is 15 residues long. CDR3 region: CASSETGTGSSEQYF.

The chain uses TRBV24-1 and TRBJ1-5. The CDR3 runs 12 residues. Germline V lookup: CDR1 KGHDR, CDR2 SFDVKD. CDR3 region: CATSEKNQPQHF.

The chain couples TRBV20-1 to TRBJ1-1. CDR1 and CDR2 (germline): DFQATT, SNEGSKA (reference sequence). CDR3 length: 13 residues. The chain's CDR3 is CSASPSLNTEAFF.

This chain uses TRBV5-1 with TRBJ2-7; TCRdb lists TRBD1, though no DNA is available to test this call. Germline CDR1 reads SGHRS; CDR2 reads YFSETQ. The CDR3 has 16 residues. CDR3 region: CASSLDRDSLFYEQYF.